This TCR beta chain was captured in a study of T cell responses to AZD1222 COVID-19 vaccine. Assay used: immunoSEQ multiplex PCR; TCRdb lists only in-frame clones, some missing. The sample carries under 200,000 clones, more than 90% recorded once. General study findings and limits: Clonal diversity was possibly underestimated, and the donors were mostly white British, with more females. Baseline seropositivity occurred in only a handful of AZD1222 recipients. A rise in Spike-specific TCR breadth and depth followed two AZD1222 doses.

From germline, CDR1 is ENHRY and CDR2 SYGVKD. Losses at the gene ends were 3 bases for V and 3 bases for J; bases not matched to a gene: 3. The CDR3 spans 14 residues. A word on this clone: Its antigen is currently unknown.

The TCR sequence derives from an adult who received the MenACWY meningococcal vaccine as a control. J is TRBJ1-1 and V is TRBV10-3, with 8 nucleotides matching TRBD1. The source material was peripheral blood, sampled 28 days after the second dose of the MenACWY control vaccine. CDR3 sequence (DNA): TGTGCCATCAGTGATGACAGGGGTTACACTGAAGCTTTCTTT. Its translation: CAISDDRGYTEAFF.